The subject of this entry is one T cell receptor (beta chain). CDR3 length equals 16 residues. V shed 0 bases and J shed 0 bases, with 12 bases lying between them. Germline V lookup: CDR1 SGHRS, CDR2 YFSETQ. The data were obtained in a study of control samples from healthy donors and cancer patients. Some clones are missing from TCRdb's copy, which holds only in-frame ones; the method was immunoSEQ multiplex PCR. The sample yields over 100,000 clones, 92% seen once. The TCR sequence derives from a man aged 18 to 29 in good health. The specimen was blood. The V gene is TRBV5-1, the J gene TRBJ1-1; D is perhaps TRBD1 (5 bases). The CDR3 DNA reads TGCGCCAGCAGCTTGGCTGAGGGGATAATGAACACTGAAGCTTTCTTT. Protein product: CASSLAEGIMNTEAFF.